One TCR beta chain is described in this entry. The antigen is undetermined. Addition of a universal primer site occurred through template switching, and cDNA carried unique molecular identifiers. TCRdb re-analysed the 5' RACE reads in MiXCR, keeping a single row per CDR3 protein. This sample carries 500,000 to 600,000 distinct CDR3 sequences, roughly 21% of them seen once, and the ten largest clones take around 1%. Germline assignment: CDR1 MRHNA and CDR2 SNTAGT. The ends were cut back, 4 bases at V and 6 bases at J, with 13 bases in the middle. The CDR3 loop spans 13 amino acids. The data stem from a study of identical twins. Study-wide points: Carriage of fewer insertions was seen in abundant cord blood beta clonotypes, whereas memory repertoires showed none.

This sample was shared with a second study, whose subject was T cells expressing NK-cell markers. From that report: Repertoires of TCR beta were obtained from T cells sorted as CD3+CD56+NKG2C+, CD3+CD56+NKG2C- and CD3+CD56-NKG2C+.

Source material: CD4+ T cells sorted from blood. The clonotype was recovered from a woman aged 18 to 35 in good health. The genes are TRBV6-4 and TRBJ2-7; weak D call: TRBD1 (6 bases). The CDR3 DNA is TGTGCCAGCAGTGCCCGTCTGGGGGCCGAGCAGTACTTC. This gives the protein CASSARLGAEQYF.